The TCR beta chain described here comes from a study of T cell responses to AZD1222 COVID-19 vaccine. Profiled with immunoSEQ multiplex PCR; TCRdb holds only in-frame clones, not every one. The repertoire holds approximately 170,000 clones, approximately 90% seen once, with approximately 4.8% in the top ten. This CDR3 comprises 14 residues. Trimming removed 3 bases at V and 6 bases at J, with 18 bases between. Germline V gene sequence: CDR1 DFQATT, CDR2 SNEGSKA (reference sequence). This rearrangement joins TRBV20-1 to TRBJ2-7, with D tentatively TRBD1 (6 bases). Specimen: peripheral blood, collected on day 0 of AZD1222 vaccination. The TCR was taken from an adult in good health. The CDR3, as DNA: TGCAGTGCTAGTCTGGCAGGGGTAGAGGGCGAGCAGTACTTC. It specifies CSASLAGVEGEQYF.